This T cell receptor beta chain came from a study of T cell repertoires in cytomegalovirus infection. Background on the study: It was the public TCR beta signatures that indicated both CMV infection and matching HLA type.

The CDR3 consists of 20 residues. Germline assignment: CDR1 LNHDA and CDR2 SQIVND (reference sequence). J lost 0 bases, V lost 6 bases, and 11 bases had no gene match. This clonotype was counted at least ten times. The antigen is unknown. Study results and limitations: HLA-C-restricted CMV-specific TCR beta clonotypes were dominant in the ex vivo response.

Each CDR3 protein is one row after TCRdb ran MiXCR on the reads. Found here are around 100,000 distinct CDR3 sequences, roughly a tenth of them singletons; the top ten hold 30% to 40%. V gene TRBV19 combines with J gene TRBJ2-6; 13 bases align to TRBD2. The specimen sequenced was PBMCs, sequenced either directly or after in vitro stimulation (not recorded which). The sequence came from a human donor in good health (CMV status not recorded). Some clones in this sample may be carry-over from other donors' samples. The CDR3 DNA sequence: TGTGCCAGTAGCCTGACTAGCGGGAGGTCTAGGACCTCTGGGGCCAACGTCCTGACTTTC. It encodes CASSLTSGRSRTSGANVLTF.